The rows below give T cell receptor beta chains drawn from one sample of a study of human T cells and chemical hapten exposure. From the RACE reads, TCRdb called clonotypes with MiXCR, one entry per CDR3 protein. The sample lists 140,000 or so distinct CDR3 sequences; 12% were seen once. The starting material was whole blood, obtained in connection with sensitization to the hapten diphenylcyclopropenone (DPC). These receptor sequences come from a woman aged 45-60 years with alopecia areata. Some clones in this sample may be carry-over from other donors' samples. CDR3s leave out the opening cysteine and the closing phenylalanine or tryptophan. Each record gives: V gene, J gene, D gene, CDR3 protein. A D gene is named only where the DNA matches it firmly.

>TRBV5-1|TRBJ2-7|TRBD1
ASSRTGGGYEQY
>TRBV20-1|TRBJ2-6|TRBD2
SASSGGALAGANVLT
>TRBV14|TRBJ2-7|TRBD2
ASSLGLAGGYEQY
>TRBV30|TRBJ1-3|NA
AWSLALGEGNTIY
>TRBV7-2|TRBJ2-7|NA
ASSSSGSRWTAYEQY
>TRBV29-1|TRBJ2-7|TRBD1
SAGQGGNEQY
>TRBV6-4|TRBJ2-7|TRBD2
ASSERSGRPSYEQY
>TRBV4-2|TRBJ2-7|NA
ASSQGGDLLPGEQY
>TRBV12-3/TRBV12-4|TRBJ1-2|NA
ASSLVPNYGYT
>TRBV10-3|TRBJ1-5|NA
AISREGVSNQPQH
>TRBV5-1|TRBJ1-1|NA
ASSLIGRAEAF
>TRBV9|TRBJ2-7|NA
ASSESLGNYEQY
>TRBV5-1|TRBJ1-1|NA
ASSVDGMNTEAF
>TRBV29-1|TRBJ2-5|NA
SVAPPGRRETQY
>TRBV2|TRBJ2-6|NA
ASSERVSGANVLT
>TRBV7-3|TRBJ2-3|TRBD2
ASSSNSGVSTDTQY
>TRBV29-1|TRBJ2-5|TRBD2
SVEQPREAGRPQETQY
>TRBV7-2|TRBJ2-2|NA
ASSLGELTGELF
>TRBV18|TRBJ2-2|TRBD2
ASSPPAGSGIPGELF
>TRBV7-8|TRBJ2-1|NA
ASSSSPTGNEQF
>TRBV15|TRBJ1-5|NA
ATSRDPPGARSNQPQH
>TRBV5-5|TRBJ1-3|NA
ASSVDTYSGNTIY
>TRBV30|TRBJ1-2|NA
AWSGASYGYT
>TRBV13|TRBJ2-2|NA
ASTRRGANTGELF
>TRBV19|TRBJ2-2|NA
ASTTGGYTGELF
>TRBV7-2|TRBJ1-4|NA
ASSLSGAEKLF
>TRBV27|TRBJ2-7|TRBD2
ARGGLALSEQY
>TRBV10-3|TRBJ1-5|NA
ATSRDSSNQPQH
>TRBV28|TRBJ1-1|NA
ASSFLGEAF
>TRBV7-2|TRBJ2-3|TRBD2
ASRLRGGTGTDTQY